This is a list of T cell receptor beta chains from one sample in a study of monozygotic twins with inflammatory bowel disease. TCRdb processed the 5' RACE reads again and assigns one entry to each CDR3 protein, with no DNA. The table for this sample gives some 170,000 distinct CDR3 sequences. What was sequenced was blood. The receptors originated from a human donor with ulcerative colitis or Crohn's disease, or a healthy co-twin of an affected twin (not recorded which). The CDR3 runs from the conserved cysteine through the conserved F or W.

V,J,CDR3
TRBV6-5,TRBJ2-1,CASSYGGGRDNEQFF
TRBV10-2,TRBJ2-3,CASSATRDSGYF
TRBV20-1,TRBJ2-1,CSARDRNGWPGEQFF
TRBV5-4,TRBJ2-1,CASSSREAEQFF
TRBV9,TRBJ2-1,CASSPSSGVYNEQFF
TRBV25-1,TRBJ1-1,CASSYRGWSEAFF
TRBV11-2,TRBJ2-5,CASSFMVRGGRAAETQYF
TRBV6-1,TRBJ2-1,CASSEMRVTNNEQFF
TRBV7-8,TRBJ1-4,CASSLAGLTGAEKLFF
TRBV5-4,TRBJ2-3,CASSLFSITDTQYF
TRBV5-4,TRBJ2-1,CASSLGSGSDEQFF
TRBV12-3/TRBV12-4,TRBJ2-7,CASSLSGRGYYEQYF
TRBV15,TRBJ2-2,CATSRTLAGTNTGELFF